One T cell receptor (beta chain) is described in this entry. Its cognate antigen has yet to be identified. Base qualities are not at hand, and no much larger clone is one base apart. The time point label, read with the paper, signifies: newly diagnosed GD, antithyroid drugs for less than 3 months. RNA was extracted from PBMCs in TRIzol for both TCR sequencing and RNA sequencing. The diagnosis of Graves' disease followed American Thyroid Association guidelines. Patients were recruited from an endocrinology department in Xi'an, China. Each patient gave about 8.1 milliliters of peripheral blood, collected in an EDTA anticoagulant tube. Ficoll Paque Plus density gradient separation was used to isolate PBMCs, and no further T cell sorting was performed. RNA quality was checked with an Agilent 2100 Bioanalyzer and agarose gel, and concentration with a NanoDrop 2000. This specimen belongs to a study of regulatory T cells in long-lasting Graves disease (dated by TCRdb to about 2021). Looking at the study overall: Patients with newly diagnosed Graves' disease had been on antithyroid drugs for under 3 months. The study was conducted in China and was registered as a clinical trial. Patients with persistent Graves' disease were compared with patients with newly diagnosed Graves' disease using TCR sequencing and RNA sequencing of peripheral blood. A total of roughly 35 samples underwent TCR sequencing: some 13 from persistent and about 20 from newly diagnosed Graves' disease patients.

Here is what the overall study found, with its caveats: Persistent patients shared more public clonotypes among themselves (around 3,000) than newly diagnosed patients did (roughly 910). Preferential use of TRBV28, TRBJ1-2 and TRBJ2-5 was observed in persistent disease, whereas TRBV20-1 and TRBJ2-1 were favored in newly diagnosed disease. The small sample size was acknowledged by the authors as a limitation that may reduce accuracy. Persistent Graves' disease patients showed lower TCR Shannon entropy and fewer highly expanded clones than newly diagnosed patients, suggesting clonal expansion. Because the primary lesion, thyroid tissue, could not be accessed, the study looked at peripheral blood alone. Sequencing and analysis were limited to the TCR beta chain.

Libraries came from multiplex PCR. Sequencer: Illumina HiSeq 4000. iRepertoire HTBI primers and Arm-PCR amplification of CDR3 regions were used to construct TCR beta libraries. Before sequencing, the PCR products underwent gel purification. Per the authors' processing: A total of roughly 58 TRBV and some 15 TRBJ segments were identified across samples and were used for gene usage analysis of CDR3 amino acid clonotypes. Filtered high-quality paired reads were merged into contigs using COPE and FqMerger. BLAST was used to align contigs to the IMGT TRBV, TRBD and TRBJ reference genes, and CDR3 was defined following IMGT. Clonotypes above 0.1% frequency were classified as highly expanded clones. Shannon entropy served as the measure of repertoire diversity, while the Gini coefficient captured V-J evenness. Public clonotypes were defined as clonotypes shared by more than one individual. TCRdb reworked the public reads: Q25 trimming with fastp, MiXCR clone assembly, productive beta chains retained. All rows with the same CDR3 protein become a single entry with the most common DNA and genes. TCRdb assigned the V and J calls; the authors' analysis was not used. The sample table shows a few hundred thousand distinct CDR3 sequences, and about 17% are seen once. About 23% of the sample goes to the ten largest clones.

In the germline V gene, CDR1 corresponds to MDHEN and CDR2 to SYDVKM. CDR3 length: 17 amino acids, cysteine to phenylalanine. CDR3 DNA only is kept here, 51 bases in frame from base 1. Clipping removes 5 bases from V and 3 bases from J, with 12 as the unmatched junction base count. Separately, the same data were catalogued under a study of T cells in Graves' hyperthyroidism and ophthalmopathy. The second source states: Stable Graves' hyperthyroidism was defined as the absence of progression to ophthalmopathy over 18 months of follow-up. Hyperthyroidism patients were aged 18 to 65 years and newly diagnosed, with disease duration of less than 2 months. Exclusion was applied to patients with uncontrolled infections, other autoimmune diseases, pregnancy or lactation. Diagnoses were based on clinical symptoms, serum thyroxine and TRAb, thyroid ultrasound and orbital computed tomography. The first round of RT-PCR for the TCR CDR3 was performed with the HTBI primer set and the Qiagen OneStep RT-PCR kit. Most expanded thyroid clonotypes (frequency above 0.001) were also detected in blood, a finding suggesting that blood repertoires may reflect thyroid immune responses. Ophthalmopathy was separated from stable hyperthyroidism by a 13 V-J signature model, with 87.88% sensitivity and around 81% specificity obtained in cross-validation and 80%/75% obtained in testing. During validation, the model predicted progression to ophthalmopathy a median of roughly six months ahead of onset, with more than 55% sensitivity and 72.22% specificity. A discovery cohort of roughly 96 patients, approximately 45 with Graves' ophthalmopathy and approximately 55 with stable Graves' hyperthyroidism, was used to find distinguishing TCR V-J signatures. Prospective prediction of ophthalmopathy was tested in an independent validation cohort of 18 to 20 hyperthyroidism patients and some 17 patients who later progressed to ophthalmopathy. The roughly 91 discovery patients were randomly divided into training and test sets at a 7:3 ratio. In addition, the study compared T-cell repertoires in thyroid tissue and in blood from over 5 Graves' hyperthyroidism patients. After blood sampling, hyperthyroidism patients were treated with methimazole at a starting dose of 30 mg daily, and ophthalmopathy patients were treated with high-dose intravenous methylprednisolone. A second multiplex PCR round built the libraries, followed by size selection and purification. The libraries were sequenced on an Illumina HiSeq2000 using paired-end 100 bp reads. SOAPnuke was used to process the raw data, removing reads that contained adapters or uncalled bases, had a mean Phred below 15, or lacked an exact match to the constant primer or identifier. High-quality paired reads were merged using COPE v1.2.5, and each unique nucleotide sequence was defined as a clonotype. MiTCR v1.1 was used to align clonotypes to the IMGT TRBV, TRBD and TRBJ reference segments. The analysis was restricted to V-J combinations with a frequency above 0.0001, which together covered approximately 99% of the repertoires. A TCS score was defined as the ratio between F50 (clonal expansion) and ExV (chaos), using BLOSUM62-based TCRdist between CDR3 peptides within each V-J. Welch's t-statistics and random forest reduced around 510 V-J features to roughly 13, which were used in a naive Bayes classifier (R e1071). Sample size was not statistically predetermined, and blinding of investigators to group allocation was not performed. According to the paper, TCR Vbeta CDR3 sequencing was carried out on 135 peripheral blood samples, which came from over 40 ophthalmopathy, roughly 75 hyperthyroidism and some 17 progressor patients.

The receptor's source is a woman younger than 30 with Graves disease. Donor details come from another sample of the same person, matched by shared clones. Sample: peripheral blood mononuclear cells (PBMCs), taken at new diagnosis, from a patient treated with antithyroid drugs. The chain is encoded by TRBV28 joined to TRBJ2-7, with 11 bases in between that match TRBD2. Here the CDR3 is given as CASSRPPGTSGIYEQYF. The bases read TGTGCCAGCAGTCGACCTCCCGGGACTAGCGGAATCTACGAGCAGTACTTC.